These T cell receptor beta chains were read from a single sample in a study of blood T cell repertoires in COVID-19. Libraries were prepared by immunoSEQ multiplex PCR; TCRdb keeps only in-frame clonotypes and omits some of them. The data show 130,000 or so clones, around nine tenths seen once. Sequenced sample: peripheral blood. These TCRs come from a woman aged 55-69 years with acute or convalescent COVID-19. The CDR3 runs from the conserved cysteine through the conserved F or W. Each record gives: clone size, J gene, D gene, V gene, CDR3 DNA, CDR3 protein. D genes are given only for firm matches. The size of a clone is reported for some rows only, either as once, few or many, or as a class for expanded clones.

>NA|TRBJ2-5|TRBD2|TRBV14
TGTGCCAGCAGCGGACTAGTGGTGGAGACCCAGTACTTC
CASSGLVVETQYF
>NA|TRBJ1-2|NA|TRBV12-3/TRBV12-4
TGTGCCAGCAGGCTACAGGGTCTTGGCTACACCTTC
CASRLQGLGYTF
>NA|TRBJ1-3|TRBD1|TRBV6-5
TGTGCCAGCAGTCCAGGGGGCTCTGGAAACACCATATATTTT
CASSPGGSGNTIYF
>NA|TRBJ2-7|TRBD1|TRBV3-1/TRBV3-2
TGTGCCAGCAGCCAATCGGACAGGGATCCCGAGCAGTACTTC
CASSQSDRDPEQYF
>NA|TRBJ2-5|TRBD2|TRBV5-1
TGCGCCAGCAGCTTGGCGGGACTAGCGAAGCAGACCCAGTACTTC
CASSLAGLAKQTQYF
>once|TRBJ2-2|NA|TRBV6-5
TGTGCCAGCAGTCAGGAGAACACCGGGGAGCTGTTTTTT
CASSQENTGELFF
>NA|TRBJ1-4|NA|TRBV19
TGTGCCAGTAAAGACGTTGGAGGTAATGAAAAACTGTTTTTT
CASKDVGGNEKLFF
>NA|TRBJ2-5|TRBD2|TRBV10-3
TGTGCCATCAGTGATGATCGACTAGCGGGTTCCCAAGAGACCCAGTACTTC
CAISDDRLAGSQETQYF
>NA|TRBJ2-1|TRBD1|TRBV29-1
TGCAGCGTAGACAGGGTCCGGATAGACAATGAGCAGTTCTTC
CSVDRVRIDNEQFF
>NA|TRBJ1-5|NA|TRBV30
TGTGCCTGGAGTGGTCAGAATAGCAATCAGCCCCAGCATTTT
CAWSGQNSNQPQHF
>NA|TRBJ2-7|TRBD1|TRBV7-6
TGTGCCAGCAGCTTAAGTACGGGACAGGGTCGGGACGAGCAGTACTTC
CASSLSTGQGRDEQYF
>NA|TRBJ2-1|NA|TRBV6-5
TGTGCCAGCAGCCCCCACCCGAGCTCCTACAATGAGCAGTTCTTC
CASSPHPSSYNEQFF
>NA|TRBJ1-1|NA|TRBV12-3/TRBV12-4
TGTGCCAGCAGTTCGACAGGGAACACTGAAGCTTTCTTT
CASSSTGNTEAFF
>NA|TRBJ1-2|TRBD1|TRBV2
TGTGCCAGCGGGACAGGGACATACGGCTACACCTTC
CASGTGTYGYTF
>NA|TRBJ2-2|NA|TRBV6-2/TRBV6-3
TGTGCCAGCAGTCCACAGGGAGCCGGGGAGCTGTTTTTT
CASSPQGAGELFF
>NA|TRBJ1-5|TRBD1|TRBV4-1
TGCGCCAGCGGCCATGGACAGGGTGATCGTCAGCCCCAGCATTTT
CASGHGQGDRQPQHF
>NA|TRBJ1-5|NA|TRBV2
TGTGCCAGCAGTGCAGGGAACGATCAGCCCCAGCATTTT
CASSAGNDQPQHF
>NA|TRBJ1-6|NA|TRBV6-6
TGTGCCAGCAGTCGAGACGGAGATGGTTATTCACCCCTCCACTTT
CASSRDGDGYSPLHF
>NA|TRBJ2-7|TRBD1|TRBV28
TGTGCCAGCAGGGGACAGGTCTCCTACGAGCAGTACTTC
CASRGQVSYEQYF